These T cell receptor beta chains were read from a single sample in a study of CD8+ T cells in alopecia areata. Measured with immunoSEQ multiplex PCR; TCRdb has only the in-frame clones, and not every one. The data contain approximately 130,000 clones, around 45% of them singletons. The specimen sequenced was NKG2D-low CD8+ T cells sorted from blood. Every receptor here comes from a human donor with alopecia areata. Both conserved end residues are part of each CDR3. D genes are given only for firm matches. Where a row states a size, it is once, few, many or the class of an expanded clone; other rows omit it.

CDR3,DNA,V,J,size,D
CASSLDAETQYF,TGTGCCAGCTCCCTAGATGCGGAGACCCAGTACTTC,TRBV18,TRBJ2-5,.,.
CASGFGSGLDTQYF,TGTGCTAGTGGTTTTGGGTCAGGTTTAGATACGCAGTATTTT,TRBV12-5,TRBJ2-3,.,.
CAWSVVVAGGNEQFF,TGTGCCTGGAGTGTAGTGGTAGCAGGAGGCAATGAGCAGTTCTTC,TRBV30,TRBJ2-1,.,.
CASDPGAEAFF,TGTGCCTCGGACCCGGGAGCTGAAGCTTTCTTT,TRBV30,TRBJ1-1,.,.
CAIRQGNTEAFF,TGTGCCATCAGACAGGGGAACACTGAAGCTTTCTTT,TRBV10-3,TRBJ1-1,few,.
CSVESASMNTEAFF,TGCAGCGTTGAATCGGCCAGCATGAACACTGAAGCTTTCTTT,TRBV29-1,TRBJ1-1,.,.
CSVKSVYGYTF,TGCAGCGTTAAGTCCGTCTATGGCTACACCTTC,TRBV29-1,TRBJ1-2,.,.
CASGFGGTYEQYF,TGTGCTAGTGGTTTCGGGGGTACCTACGAGCAGTACTTC,TRBV12-5,TRBJ2-7,few,.
CSVEQGVGSGELFF,TGCAGCGTTGAACAGGGGGTCGGCTCCGGGGAGCTGTTTTTT,TRBV29-1,TRBJ2-2,few,TRBD1
CSVSLAGVQGEQFF,TGCAGCGTGTCACTAGCGGGAGTTCAGGGTGAGCAGTTCTTC,TRBV29-1,TRBJ2-1,few,TRBD2
CASSPQQNTEAFF,TGTGCCAGCAGCCCACAGCAGAACACTGAAGCTTTCTTT,TRBV7-9,TRBJ1-1,few,.
CANGRRSYNEQFF,TGCGCCAATGGCCGCCGATCCTACAATGAGCAGTTCTTC,TRBV23-1,TRBJ2-1,.,.
CAWTVLGELFF,TGTGCCTGGACCGTTCTCGGGGAGCTGTTTTTT,TRBV30,TRBJ2-2,.,.
CASSQSCGLYEQYF,TGCGCCAGCAGTCAATCCTGCGGACTCTACGAGCAGTACTTC,TRBV23-1,TRBJ2-7,.,.
CSVGLAYEQYF,TGCAGCGTTGGTTTAGCATACGAGCAGTACTTC,TRBV29-1,TRBJ2-7,few,.
CASNEAGPAYEQYF,TGCGCCAGCAACGAAGCGGGGCCTGCCTACGAGCAGTACTTC,TRBV5-1,TRBJ2-7,.,TRBD2
CASSVDPYEQYF,TGCGCCAGCAGCGTCGATCCCTACGAGCAGTACTTC,TRBV4-1,TRBJ2-7,few,.
CASSLVAGTTGELFF,TGTGCCAGCAGTTTGGTAGCGGGTACAACCGGGGAGCTGTTTTTT,TRBV27,TRBJ2-2,few,TRBD2
CSVGDSYNEQFF,TGCAGCGTTGGGGACAGCTACAATGAGCAGTTCTTC,TRBV29-1,TRBJ2-1,few,TRBD1
CASSSRTSGIYEQYF,TGTGCCAGCAGCTCCCGGACTAGCGGGATTTACGAGCAGTACTTC,TRBV14,TRBJ2-7,medium-sized,TRBD2
CSVALGTGGEETQYF,TGCAGCGTTGCATTAGGGACAGGGGGCGAGGAGACCCAGTACTTC,TRBV29-1,TRBJ2-5,few,TRBD1
CASSPIDDNEQFF,TGTGCCAGCAGTCCAATAGATGACAATGAGCAGTTCTTC,TRBV28,TRBJ2-1,.,.
CASRWTSGAYEQYF,TGTGCCAGCAGGTGGACTAGCGGGGCCTACGAGCAGTACTTC,TRBV28,TRBJ2-7,.,TRBD2
CSVEGEFPNEQFF,TGCAGCGTTGAGGGGGAATTCCCCAATGAGCAGTTCTTC,TRBV29-1,TRBJ2-1,.,.
CASMVTGGAETQYF,TGTGCCAGTATGGTTACAGGGGGCGCCGAGACCCAGTACTTC,TRBV19,TRBJ2-5,few,TRBD1
CSVEDPDTQYF,TGCAGCGTTGAAGACCCGGATACGCAGTATTTT,TRBV29-1,TRBJ2-3,few,.
CASSGGGGGTGELFF,TGCGCCAGCTCCGGCGGGGGTGGAGGAACCGGGGAGCTGTTTTTT,TRBV5-1,TRBJ2-2,.,TRBD2
CSVEWAGLQETQYF,TGCAGCGTTGAATGGGCAGGGCTACAAGAGACCCAGTACTTC,TRBV29-1,TRBJ2-5,few,.
CASSPPSEKLFF,TGTGCCAGCAGCCCTCCCAGTGAAAAACTGTTTTTT,TRBV7-9,TRBJ1-4,.,.
CAWEDRRAYEQYF,TGTGCCTGGGAGGACAGGAGGGCGTACGAGCAGTACTTC,TRBV30,TRBJ2-7,few,.
CASSLYRHEQFF,TGCGCCAGCAGCCTATACCGTCATGAGCAGTTCTTC,TRBV4-1,TRBJ2-1,.,.
CSVASGRGPILQYF,TGCAGCGTAGCTAGCGGGAGGGGACCCATCCTGCAGTATTTT,TRBV29-1,TRBJ2-3,.,TRBD2